A selection of T cell receptor beta chains follows, all from one sample in a study of blood T cell dynamics during melanoma immunotherapy. Only in-frame clones appear in the TCRdb table, and some are missing; sequencing was by immunoSEQ multiplex PCR. The sample records around 10,000 clones, 75% to 90% being singletons. The specimen comprised blood, sampled from a patient treated with checkpoint blockade. The receptors derive from a human donor with melanoma. Both conserved end residues are part of each CDR3. Fields, in order: J gene, V gene, CDR3 protein.

TRBJ2-5	TRBV14	CASSQTGVGTQYF
TRBJ1-2	TRBV15	CATSRDGIYGYTF
TRBJ1-4	TRBV28	CASSWAGGAGEKLFF
TRBJ2-7	TRBV20-1	CSAPGQLEQYF
TRBJ2-5	TRBV7-8	CASSLRDRGLQETQYF
TRBJ2-5	TRBV7-9	CASSFPTGGETQYF
TRBJ1-1	TRBV7-2	CASSFRQGSGTEAFF
TRBJ1-2	TRBV6-5	CASSQTTGTLYGYTF
TRBJ1-1	TRBV18	CASSLRGGNTEAFF
TRBJ2-3	TRBV6-5	CASSPGQGSFDTQYF
TRBJ2-5	TRBV15	CATSREVVGETQYF
TRBJ1-2	TRBV5-4	CASSLETGQGRYGYTF
TRBJ2-7	TRBV28	CASSDRGHFREQYF
TRBJ2-3	TRBV6-5	CASSQPLGDTQYF
TRBJ2-7	TRBV30	CAWSVLREQYF
TRBJ1-3	TRBV6-5	CASSYDSSGNTIYF
TRBJ2-1	TRBV6-5	CASSYSGALEQFF
TRBJ2-2	TRBV7-9	CASSGTVSNTGELFF